This T cell receptor (beta chain) comes out of a study of T cell responses to AZD1222 COVID-19 vaccine (dated by TCRdb to the early 2020s). For context, the study as a whole: AZD1222 recipients with second doses at about 4 weeks or about 12 weeks were pooled, because spike-specific TCR depth and breadth did not differ between schedules. TCR sequencing covered fewer than 250 trial participants: 207 given two doses of AZD1222 and 26 given two doses of MenACWY control vaccine. Enrollment into the trials was organized by age into subgroups of 18-55, 56-69 and 70-plus years, and those subgroups contained roughly 140, 27 and 60 TCR-sequenced participants, respectively.

The CDR3 regions of human TCRbeta chains were analyzed by immunosequencing. Per the original workflow: TCRs in the repertoires were matched against a reference library of SARS-CoV-2-specific TCRs that had been generated with the MIRA antigen-specificity platform. Breadth was defined as the fraction of unique TCRs that were SARS-CoV-2-associated, and depth was defined as the fraction of total T cells that were SARS-CoV-2-associated. Using the MIRA data, each spike-specific TCR was mapped to the spike region that the TCR reacts to and placed in a CD4 or CD8 class. Log10-transformed breadth and depth values were compared by one-way ANOVA with Sidak's multiple comparisons tests. TCRdb took this table from immuneACCESS and kept in-frame rearrangements with V and J called. Such tables lack part of the clones; where checked against another copy, unresolved V genes explain under half of the gap, and the rest is unexplained. V, J and clone size are taken as reported in that table, and D and trimming were inferred from the DNA itself. The sample table contains roughly 150,000 clones; only one count was recorded for 80% to 90% of them. Jointly, the top ten make up roughly 2% of the sample.

A note on this clone: Its recognized antigen is unknown. No much larger clonotype is one base removed from it; base qualities were not supplied.

CDR1 is given as MDHEN and CDR2 as SYDVKM, both from the germline V gene. The CDR3, from cysteine to phenylalanine, totals 12 residues. Of the read, only the CDR3 DNA is kept; its 36 bases are in frame from base 1. V and J are truncated by 3 bases and 4 bases respectively, leaving an intervening sequence of 7 bases. What the authors observed across the whole study: Because no samples from the day 14 peak response were available, repertoires could be characterized only after the peak T cell response. A significant rise in spike-specific TCR breadth and depth was observed after two AZD1222 doses relative to day 0 and relative to MenACWY recipients. In the small 56-69-year group, the increase in depth fell short of significance, most likely because of low power. Epitopes outside the regions mutated in the B.1.351 and B.1.1.7 variants were reportedly recognized by nearly half of the unique spike-specific TCRs. Participants were mostly white British, with more females than males. The authors suggested clonal diversity may have been underestimated. Conclusions about previously exposed vaccinees are limited because only six or seven AZD1222 recipients were SARS-CoV-2 seropositive at baseline. Vaccine-associated CD4 TCRs spanned the whole spike protein, with dominant responses in regions 160-218 and 743-854.

This sample's time point label indicates: baseline before first vaccination. Samples from vaccinated people were obtained from the UK trials COV001 and COV002, which included a single-blind randomized controlled phase 2/3 trial of AZD1222 (ChAdOx1 nCoV-19) in healthy adults. For TCRbeta chain sequencing, PBMC samples were collected from trial participants at day 0 and at day 28 after the second dose. The TCR sequence derives from an adult in good health. The V and J genes are TRBV28 and TRBJ2-7; the D segment cannot be called with confidence. The source material was peripheral blood, sampled on day 0 of AZD1222 vaccination. The DNA sequence is as follows: TGTGCCAGCAGTTTGCCCGGATACGAGCAGTACTTC. It encodes CASSLPGYEQYF. The CDR3 plus the reference TRBV28 and TRBJ2-7 genes for the other parts give the full variable domain: DVKVTQSSRYLVKRTGEKVFLECVQDMDHENMFWYRQDPGLGLRLIYFSYDVKMKEKGDIPEGYSVSREKKERFSLILESASTNQTSMYLCASSLPGYEQYFGPGTRLTVT.